The TCR beta chain under discussion was sequenced for a study of blood T cell repertoires in COVID-19. Method: immunoSEQ multiplex PCR; TCRdb's copy keeps in-frame clones and lacks some. The sample has some 300,000 clones, about 90% seen once. V shed 4 bases, J shed 1 base, and the junction held 4 bases outside the gene matches. Germline assignment: CDR1 LNHDA and CDR2 SQIVND (reference sequence). The CDR3 loop spans 16 amino acids. The TCR comes from a woman aged 45-59 years with COVID-19, enrolled during active disease. The chain recombines TRBV19 with TRBJ2-1; TRBD2 agrees at 10 bases. Sequencing was done on a sample of peripheral blood. CDR3 amino acids: CASSRLAGMSYNEQFF. CDR3 DNA: TGTGCCAGTAGTAGACTAGCGGGTATGTCCTACAATGAGCAGTTCTTC.